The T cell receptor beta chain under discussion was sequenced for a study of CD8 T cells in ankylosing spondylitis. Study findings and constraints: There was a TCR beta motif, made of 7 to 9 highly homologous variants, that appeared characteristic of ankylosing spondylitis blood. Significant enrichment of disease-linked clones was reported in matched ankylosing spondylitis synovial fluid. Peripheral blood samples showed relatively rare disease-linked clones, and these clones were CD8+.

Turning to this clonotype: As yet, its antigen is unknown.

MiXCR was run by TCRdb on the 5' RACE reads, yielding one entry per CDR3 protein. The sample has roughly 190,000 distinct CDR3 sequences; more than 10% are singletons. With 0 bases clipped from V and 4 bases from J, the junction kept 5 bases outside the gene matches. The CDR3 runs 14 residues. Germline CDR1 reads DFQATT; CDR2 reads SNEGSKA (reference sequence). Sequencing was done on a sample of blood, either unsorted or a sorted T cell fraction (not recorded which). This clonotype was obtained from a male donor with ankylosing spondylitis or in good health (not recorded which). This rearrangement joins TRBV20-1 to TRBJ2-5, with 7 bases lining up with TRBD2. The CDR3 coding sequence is TGCAGTGCTAGAGAGGGAGGGAGGGCAGAGACCCAGTACTTC. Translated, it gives CSAREGGRAETQYF.